This passage covers 7 T cell receptor beta chains from one sample sequenced in a study of monozygotic twins with inflammatory bowel disease. TCRdb re-called the 5' RACE reads and catalogs CDR3 proteins one per entry, DNA excluded. The repertoire table contains 440,000 or so distinct CDR3 sequences. Sequenced sample: blood. These receptors were obtained from a human donor with ulcerative colitis or Crohn's disease, or a healthy co-twin of an affected twin (not recorded which).

CDR3 sequence: CAISESTGTREKLFF. The chain joins TRBV10-3 to TRBJ1-4. This CDR3 is built from 15 residues. From germline, CDR1 is ENHRY and CDR2 SYGVKD.

The chain combines TRBV7-2 with TRBJ1-1; TCRdb's D gene call, TRBD1, goes unchecked for lack of DNA. Germline CDR1 is SGHTA and CDR2 is FQGNSA. The CDR3 is 14 residues long. CDR3 loop: CASSLVRGRTEAFF.

The rearrangement joins TRBV28 to TRBJ2-7; TCRdb's assignment of TRBD2 cannot be checked, as there is no DNA. CDR1 and CDR2 from the germline V gene are MDHEN and SYDVKM. This CDR3 is 15 amino acids long. Here the CDR3 reads CASSPTSGGLDEQYF.

The chain links TRBV28 to TRBJ2-1; the D call from TCRdb, TRBD2, cannot be confirmed without DNA. CDR1 is MDHEN, CDR2 SYDVKM, per germline. The CDR3 loop spans 14 amino acids. CDR3 in amino acids: CASTLAGEYNEQFF.

This rearrangement joins TRBV7-9 to TRBJ1-2. CDR1 SEHNR and CDR2 FQNEAQ come from the germline V gene (reference sequence). The CDR3 length is 12 residues. The chain's CDR3 is CAISQAVYGYTF.

The chain uses TRBV7-3 and TRBJ2-1; no DNA is available, so the TRBD2 call from TCRdb remains unchecked. Germline lookup yields CDR1 SGHTA and CDR2 FQGTGA. The length of the CDR3 is 15 residues. The CDR3 here is CASSLMGTSGNEQFF.

V usage is TRBV20-1 and J usage is TRBJ2-3; TCRdb selects TRBD1, and the lack of DNA leaves this call unchecked. The CDR3 loop spans 15 amino acids. In germline, CDR1 is DFQATT, CDR2 SNEGSKA (reference sequence). CDR3 protein: CSAGKIAGAQGTRYF.